The 24 T cell receptor beta chains below all came from one sample that was sequenced in a study of graft-versus-host responses after intestinal transplantation. Irradiated, violet-dye-labeled stimulators (approximately 200,000) were plated alongside approximately 200,000 CFSE-labeled responders. Some clones are missing from TCRdb's copy, which holds only in-frame ones; the method was immunoSEQ multiplex PCR. This table holds about 4,900 clones, 27% found once. The sequenced sample was alloreactive CD8+ T cells from a mixed lymphocyte reaction culture, obtained before intestinal transplant. The subset denotes: CFSE-low proliferating T cells sorted from roughly six-day pre-transplant mixed lymphocyte reaction (GvH or HvG direction). These receptors all stem from a human patient who received an intestinal transplant.

The CDR3 protein is CASNPLAGGGDTEAFF. In nucleotides, the CDR3 is TGTGCCAGCAACCCTCTTGCTGGAGGGGGGGACACTGAAGCTTTCTTT. The rearrangement joins TRBV28 to TRBJ1-1, with a possible D match to TRBD1 (6 bases). Between the trimmed V and J ends, which lost 7 bases and 3 bases, there was a span of 21 bases. CDR1 and CDR2 from the germline V gene are MDHEN and SYDVKM. The CDR3 extends over 16 amino acids.

The V gene is TRBV13, the J gene TRBJ2-1, with TRBD2 matching 8 bases. The V gene end was trimmed by 2 bases and the J gene end by 4 bases; junction bases not matched to a gene: 1. This CDR3 comprises 14 residues. Germline CDR1 reads PRHDT; CDR2 reads FYEKMQ (reference sequence). CDR3 amino acids: CASSLSGSYNEQFF. The CDR3 DNA sequence: TGTGCCAGCAGCTTAAGCGGGAGTTACAATGAGCAGTTCTTC.

This chain joins TRBV6-1 and TRBJ1-2; D remains ambiguous. Looked up from germline, CDR1 is MNHNS and CDR2 is SASEGT. This CDR3 is 12 amino acids long. V lost 4 bases, J lost 6 bases, and 9 bases lay in between. The CDR3 nucleotides are TGTGCCAGCAGTGCGTCCGATGATGGCTACACCTTC. Translating gives CASSASDDGYTF.

The rearrangement links TRBV5-4 to TRBJ1-6; no definite D call. Germline V gene lookup returns CDR1 SGHNT and CDR2 YYREEE (reference sequence). V dropped 0 bases and J dropped 3 bases, with 7 bases sitting between them. This CDR3 comprises 15 residues. The CDR3 DNA sequence: TGTGCCAGCAGCTTGGTGGGGATCTATAATTCACCCCTCCACTTT. As protein: CASSLVGIYNSPLHF.

This clone was seen more than once but under ten times. At one end the junction does not follow the germline gene, possibly because of a read error. V is TRBV7-6 and J is TRBJ2-5; TRBD1 might be the D (7 bases). This CDR3 has 15 residues. The germline CDR1 and CDR2 sequences are SGHVS and FNYEAQ. In nucleotides, the CDR3 is TGTGCTAGCAGCTTAGCGCAGGGGGGTTCGGAGACCCAGTACTTC. Its translation is CASSLAQGGSETQYF.

By sample share, this clone is large. V and J are TRBV27 and TRBJ1-3; TRBD1 agrees at 8 bases. Germline V gene sequence: CDR1 MNHEY, CDR2 SMNVEV (reference sequence). This CDR3 is built from 14 residues. J lost 4 bases, V lost 5 bases, and 4 bases had no gene match. The DNA of the CDR3 is TGTGCCAGCAGTCCGCGGACAGGGGGAAACACCATATATTTT. Translation: CASSPRTGGNTIYF.

V is TRBV7-3 and J is TRBJ2-3; D ambiguous. Germline CDR1 and CDR2: SGHTA and FQGTGA. With 5 bases removed from V and 0 bases from J, the gap between germline ends came to 15 bases. This CDR3 has 16 residues. For the CDR3, the DNA is TGTGCCAGCAGCAACGTTCCCTCTACTAGCACAGATACGCAGTATTTT. This encodes CASSNVPSTSTDTQYF.

The chain combines TRBV11-2 with TRBJ2-1; no firm D call. The germline V gene encodes CDR1 SGHAT and CDR2 FQNNGV. V was pared by 0 bases and J by 7 bases, with 7 bases between. The CDR3 is made up of 13 amino acids. The DNA for the CDR3 is TGTGCCAGCAGCTTAGATCTAAGGAATGAGCAGTTCTTC. This translates into CASSLDLRNEQFF.

This clone has only a few counts. This chain uses TRBV7-9 with TRBJ2-1; TRBD1 matches at 8 bases. Unmatched junction bases numbered 12, after V lost 5 bases and J lost 12 bases. Germline loops: CDR1 SEHNR, CDR2 FQNEAQ (reference sequence). CDR3 length: 14 amino acids. CDR3 sequence reads: CASSPYLTGGGQFF. The CDR3 nucleotides read TGTGCCAGCAGCCCATACCTTACAGGGGGAGGGCAGTTCTTC.

This clone came up a few times. The chain links TRBV6-6 to TRBJ2-7; D is undetermined. Germline CDR1 is MNHNY and CDR2 is SVGAGI (reference sequence). Trimming cost V 8 bases and J 3 bases, with 11 bases left between them. This CDR3 region has 12 residues. For the CDR3, the DNA is TGTGCCAGCCGCTGGTGGGGCTACGAGCAGTACTTC. Translating it yields CASRWWGYEQYF.

This clone was found a few times. CDR3 loop: CASSLVHGLAGYEQYF. CDR3 nucleotides: TGTGCCAGCAGCTTAGTTCACGGACTAGCGGGCTACGAGCAGTACTTC. This chain links TRBV7-9 with TRBJ2-7; 11 positions match TRBD2. Unmatched junction bases numbered 5, after V lost 1 base and J lost 3 bases. This CDR3 has 16 residues. Germline V gives CDR1 SEHNR, CDR2 FQNEAQ (reference sequence).

By frequency in the sample, this clone is large. The chain employs TRBV2 and TRBJ1-2; a weak D match, TRBD1 (6 bases). V lost 8 bases, J lost 0 bases, and 10 bases lay in between. Germline V gene lookup returns CDR1 SNHLY and CDR2 FYNNEI. The CDR3 is made up of 13 amino acids. This chain's CDR3 is CASQEGANYGYTF. DNA for the CDR3: TGTGCCAGCCAGGAGGGGGCTAACTATGGCTACACCTTC.

This clone was observed a few times. The rearrangement links TRBV6-9 to TRBJ1-4; tentative D call: TRBD1 (6 bases). The CDR3 consists of 16 residues. Germline V gene lookup returns CDR1 MNHGY and CDR2 SVAAGI. V lost 3 bases to trimming and J lost 3 bases, with 14 bases between them. CDR3 region: CASSYTSGEANEKLFF. The DNA for the CDR3 is TGTGCCAGCAGTTACACCTCAGGGGAAGCTAATGAAAAACTGTTTTTT.

CDR3 nucleotide sequence: TGTGCCAGTAGTATTGGTGGGGGAGGCTCCTACAATGAGCAGTTCTTC. Amino acid sequence: CASSIGGGGSYNEQFF. This sequence joins TRBV19 and TRBJ2-1; maybe TRBD2 (6 bases). The V and J ends lost 3 bases and 0 bases respectively, with 12 bases between them. Germline CDR1 and CDR2: LNHDA and SQIVND (reference sequence). The CDR3 sequence is 16 residues long.

This clone is labeled medium-sized. The chain links TRBV19 to TRBJ2-1; D not certain. The germline gives CDR1 LNHDA, CDR2 SQIVND (reference sequence). This CDR3 is 13 amino acids long. Trimming left V 6 bases short and J 7 bases short, with 13 bases between. The CDR3 DNA sequence: TGTGCCAGTAGCTGGACGGGTGTGAATGAGCAGTTCTTC. Protein: CASSWTGVNEQFF.

This clone was seen a few times. The chain combines TRBV5-4 with TRBJ1-1; no reliable D call. V lost 0 bases and J 1 base, leaving 7 bases between the germline ends. Per the germline V gene, CDR1 is SGHNT and CDR2 is YYREEE (reference sequence). The length of the CDR3 is 14 residues. The CDR3 loop reads CASSLGRQNTEAFF. DNA of the CDR3: TGTGCCAGCAGCTTGGGGCGCCAGAACACTGAAGCTTTCTTT.

This rearrangement joins TRBV7-3 to TRBJ1-2, with D uncertain. Germline lookup yields CDR1 SGHTA and CDR2 FQGTGA. The CDR3 runs 15 residues. The V gene lost 3 bases and the J gene lost 3 bases, with 14 bases spanning the gap. The CDR3 nucleotides are TGTGCCAGCAGCTTCGTTCTGACAACTCACTATGGCTACACCTTC. This sequence encodes CASSFVLTTHYGYTF. The full variable domain, rest sourced from reference TRBV7-3 and TRBJ1-2, is GAGVSQTPSNKVTEKGKYVELRCDPISGHTALYWYRQSLGQGPEFLIYFQGTGAADDSGLPNDRFFAVRPEGSVSTLKIQRTERGDSAVYLCASSFVLTTHYGYTFGSGTRLTVV.

The chain couples TRBV6-5 to TRBJ2-5; D is tentatively TRBD1 or TRBD2 (5 bases each). Deletions cut 6 bases from V and 5 bases from J, with 13 bases between. Per the germline V gene, CDR1 is MNHEY and CDR2 is SVGAGI. CDR3 length: 13 amino acids. The CDR3 is CASSLEGRETQYF. CDR3 nucleotide sequence: TGTGCCAGCAGCCTTGAGGGGCGGGAGACCCAGTACTTC.

This clone was counted between two and nine times. The chain uses TRBV11-2 and TRBJ2-7; 9 bases fit TRBD2. J gave up 0 bases and V 5 bases, and 5 bases lay outside the gene matches. The CDR3 runs to 15 residues. Germline lookup yields CDR1 SGHAT and CDR2 FQNNGV. Here the CDR3 DNA reads TGTGCCAGCAGCGGGGGAGCGGGAGGCTCCTACGAGCAGTACTTC. Translation: CASSGGAGGSYEQYF.

The chain recombines TRBV11-3 with TRBJ2-7, with TRBD2 identical over 7 bases. This CDR3 contains 13 residues. The germline gives CDR1 SGHNT, CDR2 YENEEA. The junction had 8 bases not matched to a gene; V was cut back by 5 bases and J by 7 bases. CDR3 sequence (DNA): TGTGCCAGCAGCGGGTCGTGGGGGGGGGAGCAGTACTTC. Protein product: CASSGSWGGEQYF. Full variable domain (missing parts from reference TRBV11-3 and TRBJ2-7): EAGVVQSPRYKIIEKKQPVAFWCNPISGHNTLYWYLQNLGQGPELLIRYENEEAVDDSQLPKDRFSAERLKGVDSTLKIQPAELGDSAVYLCASSGSWGGEQYFGPGTRLTVT.

The rearrangement joins TRBV7-3 to TRBJ2-1, with 11 bases aligning to TRBD2. This CDR3 contains 15 residues. Germline lookup yields CDR1 SGHTA and CDR2 FQGTGA. V gave up 5 bases and J gave up 8 bases; unmatched junction bases: 8. As DNA, the CDR3 is TGTGCCAGCAGCGCACTAGCGGGGGTCCTCGATGAGCAGTTCTTC. Its protein is CASSALAGVLDEQFF.

J is TRBJ2-7 and V is TRBV6-1; TRBD1 might be the D (6 bases). This CDR3 contains 14 residues. V dropped 5 bases and J dropped 4 bases, with 15 bases sitting between them. Germline V gene lookup returns CDR1 MNHNS and CDR2 SASEGT. The CDR3 DNA reads TGTGCCAGCAGTTATCTCACAGGGTCGTACGAGCAGTACTTC. Translation: CASSYLTGSYEQYF.

Concerning this clone: The junction and the germline gene differ at one end; a read error may be behind it. The J gene is TRBJ2-5, the V gene TRBV28; D possibly corresponds to TRBD1 (6 bases). This CDR3 spans 15 amino acids. Germline V gene lookup returns CDR1 MDHEN and CDR2 SYDVKM. The CDR3 is CATSLGQGSWETQYF. DNA for the CDR3: TGTGCCACCAGTTTAGGCCAGGGGTCTTGGGAGACCCAGTACTTC.

As concerns this clone: The junction shows a germline mismatch at one end, possibly a read error. The chain employs TRBV7-7 and TRBJ2-3; 9 bases fit TRBD2. Per the germline V gene, CDR1 is SSHAT and CDR2 is FNYEAQ (reference sequence). There are 15 residues in the CDR3. Here the CDR3 reads CASSPSGTSTDTQYF. The CDR3 DNA reads TGTGCTAGCAGCCCTAGCGGGACTAGCACAGATACGCAGTATTTT.